The TCR beta chain under discussion was sequenced for a study of PD-L1 blockade in urothelial cancer. Study details: About 90% of the 29 patients were males with bladder-origin urothelial cancer. Samples of blood were analyzed 3 weeks (second dose) and 6 weeks after treatment start. Whole-study findings and limits: Prediction of better survival came from below-median pretreatment blood TCR clonality.

Some clones are missing from TCRdb's copy, which holds only in-frame ones; the method was immunoSEQ multiplex PCR. The sample shows more than 70,000 clones, roughly nine tenths of them seen only once. Comment on this clone: Its antigen is unidentified.

The CDR3 contains 14 residues. Unmatched junction bases numbered 5, after V lost 5 bases and J lost 6 bases. Germline V lookup: CDR1 LGHNA, CDR2 YNFKEQ. This sequence originates from a man between 60 and 75 years old with urothelial cancer. This sequence joins TRBV4-2 and TRBJ2-4, with 9 positions matching TRBD2. The sample here was PBMCs, taken around atezolizumab (anti-PD-L1) treatment. The CDR3 is CASSGLAGRNIQYF. In DNA, the CDR3 is TGTGCCAGCAGCGGTCTAGCGGGGAGAAACATTCAGTACTTC.